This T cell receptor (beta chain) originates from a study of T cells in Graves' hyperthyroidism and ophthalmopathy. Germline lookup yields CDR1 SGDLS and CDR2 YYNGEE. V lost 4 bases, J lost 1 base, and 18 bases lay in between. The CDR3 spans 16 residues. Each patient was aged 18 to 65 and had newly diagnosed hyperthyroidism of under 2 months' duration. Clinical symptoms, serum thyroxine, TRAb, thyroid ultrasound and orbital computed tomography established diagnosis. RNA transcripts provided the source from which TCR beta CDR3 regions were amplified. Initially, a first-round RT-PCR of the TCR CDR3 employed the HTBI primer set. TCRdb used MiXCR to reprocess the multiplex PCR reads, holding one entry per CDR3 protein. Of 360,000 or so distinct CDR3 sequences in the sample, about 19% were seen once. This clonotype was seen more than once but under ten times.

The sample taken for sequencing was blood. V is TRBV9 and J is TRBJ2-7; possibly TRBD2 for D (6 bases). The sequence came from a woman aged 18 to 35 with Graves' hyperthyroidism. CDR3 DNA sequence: TGTGCCAGCAGCTCAGACTCGGGACTGGTATCCTACGAGCAGTACTTC. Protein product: CASSSDSGLVSYEQYF. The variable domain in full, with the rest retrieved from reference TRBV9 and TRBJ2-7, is DSGVTQTPKHLITATGQRVTLRCSPRSGDLSVYWYQQSLDQGLQFLIQYYNGEERAKGNILERFSAQQFPDLHSELNLSSLELGDSALYFCASSSDSGLVSYEQYFGPGTRLTVT.